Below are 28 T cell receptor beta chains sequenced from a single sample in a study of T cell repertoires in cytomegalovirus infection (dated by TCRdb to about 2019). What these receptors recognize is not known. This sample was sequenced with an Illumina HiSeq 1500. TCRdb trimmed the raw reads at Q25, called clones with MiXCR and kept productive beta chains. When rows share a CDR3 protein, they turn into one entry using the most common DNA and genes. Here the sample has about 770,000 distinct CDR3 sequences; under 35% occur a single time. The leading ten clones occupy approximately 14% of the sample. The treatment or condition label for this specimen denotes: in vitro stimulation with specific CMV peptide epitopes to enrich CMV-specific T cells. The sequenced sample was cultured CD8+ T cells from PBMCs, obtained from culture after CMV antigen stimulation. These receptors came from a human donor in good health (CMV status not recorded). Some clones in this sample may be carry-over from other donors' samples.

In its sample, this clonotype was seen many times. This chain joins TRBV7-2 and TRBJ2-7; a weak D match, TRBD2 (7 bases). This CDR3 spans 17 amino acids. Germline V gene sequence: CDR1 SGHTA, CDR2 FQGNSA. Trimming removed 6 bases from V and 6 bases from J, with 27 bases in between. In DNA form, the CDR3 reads TGTGCCAGCAGTCCAGGTTCTGGGAGGGGACAACCTTTCGAGCAGTACGTC. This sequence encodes CASSPGSGRGQPFEQYV.

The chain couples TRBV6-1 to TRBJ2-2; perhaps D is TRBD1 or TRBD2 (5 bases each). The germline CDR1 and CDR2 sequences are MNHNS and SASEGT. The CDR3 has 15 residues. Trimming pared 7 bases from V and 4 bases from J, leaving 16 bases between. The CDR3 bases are TGTGCCAGCACCCTCGGGGCATCGACCACCGGGGAGCTGTTTTTT. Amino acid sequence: CASTLGASTTGELFF.

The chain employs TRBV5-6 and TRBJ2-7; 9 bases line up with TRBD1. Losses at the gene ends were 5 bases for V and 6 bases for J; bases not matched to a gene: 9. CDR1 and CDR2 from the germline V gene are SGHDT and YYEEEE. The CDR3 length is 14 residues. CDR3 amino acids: CASRPRGQGREQYV. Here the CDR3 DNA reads TGTGCCAGCAGACCGCGGGGACAGGGACGCGAGCAGTACGTC.

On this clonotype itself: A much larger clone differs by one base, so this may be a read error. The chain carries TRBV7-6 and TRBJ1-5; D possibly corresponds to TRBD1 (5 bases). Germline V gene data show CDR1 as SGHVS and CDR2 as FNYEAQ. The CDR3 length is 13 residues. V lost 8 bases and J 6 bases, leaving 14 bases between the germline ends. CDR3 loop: CASGRGIAQPQHF. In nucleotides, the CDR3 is TGTGCCAGCGGGAGGGGCATAGCTCAGCCCCAGCATTTT.

The CDR3 DNA sequence: TGCAGCGTTGACTGGGATGGGGAGACTGAAGCTTTCTTT. Protein sequence: CSVDWDGETEAFF. The chain links TRBV29-1 to TRBJ1-1; the D is unclear. V was shortened by 3 bases and J by 5 bases, with 13 bases between the two germline ends. The CDR3 spans 13 residues. Germline values: CDR1 SQVTM, CDR2 ANQGSEA.

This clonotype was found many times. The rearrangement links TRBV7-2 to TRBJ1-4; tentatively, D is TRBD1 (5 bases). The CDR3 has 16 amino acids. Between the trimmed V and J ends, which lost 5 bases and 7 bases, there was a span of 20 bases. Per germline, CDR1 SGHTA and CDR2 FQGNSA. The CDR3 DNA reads TGTGCCAGCAGCCCACACCCCCGGACAAAGCTTGAAAAACTGTTTTTT. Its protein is CASSPHPRTKLEKLFF.

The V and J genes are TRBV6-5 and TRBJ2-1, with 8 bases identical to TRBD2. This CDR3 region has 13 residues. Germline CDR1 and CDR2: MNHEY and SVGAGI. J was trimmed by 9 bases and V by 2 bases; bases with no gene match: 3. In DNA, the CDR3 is TGTGCCAGCAGTTACGGGGCGGGGGGTGAGCAGTTCTTC. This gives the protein CASSYGAGGEQFF.

CDR3 region: CASSLANLRDEQYV. DNA of the CDR3: TGCGCCAGCAGCTTGGCGAACCTGAGGGACGAGCAGTACGTC. The rearrangement links TRBV5-1 to TRBJ2-7; maybe TRBD2 (5 bases). V was cut by 0 bases and J by 5 bases, with 12 bases left in between. This CDR3 has 14 residues. Germline-derived CDR1 and CDR2 are SGHRS and YFSETQ.

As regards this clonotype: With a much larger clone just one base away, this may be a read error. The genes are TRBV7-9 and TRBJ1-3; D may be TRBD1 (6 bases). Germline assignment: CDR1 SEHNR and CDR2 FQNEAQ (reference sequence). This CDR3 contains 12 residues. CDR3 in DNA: TGTGTCAGCCTAGGGGGGGGAAACACCATATATTTT. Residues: CVSLGGGNTIYF.

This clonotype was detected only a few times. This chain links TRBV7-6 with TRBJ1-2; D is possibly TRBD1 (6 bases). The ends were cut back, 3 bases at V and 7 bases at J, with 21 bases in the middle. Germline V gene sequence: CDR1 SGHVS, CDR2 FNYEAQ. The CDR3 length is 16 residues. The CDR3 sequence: CASSFRQALDTVGYTF. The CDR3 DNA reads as TGTGCCAGCAGCTTCCGACAGGCCTTGGACACGGTTGGCTACACCTTC.

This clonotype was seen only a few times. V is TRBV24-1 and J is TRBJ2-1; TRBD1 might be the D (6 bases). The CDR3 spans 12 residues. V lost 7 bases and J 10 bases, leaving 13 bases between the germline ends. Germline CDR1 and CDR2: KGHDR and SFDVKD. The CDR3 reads CATSSPRGEQFF. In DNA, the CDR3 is TGTGCCACCAGCTCTCCCAGGGGAGAGCAGTTCTTC.

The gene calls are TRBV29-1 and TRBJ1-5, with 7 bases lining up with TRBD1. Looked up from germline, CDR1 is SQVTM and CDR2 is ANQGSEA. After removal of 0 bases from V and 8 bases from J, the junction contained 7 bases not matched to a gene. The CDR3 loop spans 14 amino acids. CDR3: CSVEEPGGGEPQHF. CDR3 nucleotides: TGCAGCGTTGAAGAGCCAGGGGGTGGGGAGCCCCAGCATTTT.

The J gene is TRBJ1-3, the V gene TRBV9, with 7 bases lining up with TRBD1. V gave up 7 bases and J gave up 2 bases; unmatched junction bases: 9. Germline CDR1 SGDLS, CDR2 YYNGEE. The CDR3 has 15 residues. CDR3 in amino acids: CASFYDRVPGNTIYF. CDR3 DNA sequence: TGTGCCAGCTTCTACGACAGGGTCCCTGGAAACACCATATATTTT.

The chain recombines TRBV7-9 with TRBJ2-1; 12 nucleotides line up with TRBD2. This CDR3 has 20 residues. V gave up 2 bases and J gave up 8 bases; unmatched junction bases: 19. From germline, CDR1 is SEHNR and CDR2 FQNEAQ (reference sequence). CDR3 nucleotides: TGTGCCAGCAGCTTAATAACTAGCGGGGGGCCTGGTATGGTCAGTGATGAGCAGTTCTTC. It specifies CASSLITSGGPGMVSDEQFF.

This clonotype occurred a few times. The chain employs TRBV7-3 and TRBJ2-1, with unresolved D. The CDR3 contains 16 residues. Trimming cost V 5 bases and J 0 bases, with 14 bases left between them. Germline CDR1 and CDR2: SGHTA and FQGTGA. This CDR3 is CASSPLPASSYNEQFF. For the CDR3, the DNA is TGTGCCAGCAGCCCCCTCCCGGCGAGCTCCTACAATGAGCAGTTCTTC.

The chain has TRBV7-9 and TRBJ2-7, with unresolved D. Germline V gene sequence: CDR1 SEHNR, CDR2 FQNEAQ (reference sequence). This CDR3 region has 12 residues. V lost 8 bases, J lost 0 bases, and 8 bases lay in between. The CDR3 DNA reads TGTGCCAGCGCACCGAGCTCCTACGAGCAGTACTTC. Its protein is CASAPSSYEQYF.

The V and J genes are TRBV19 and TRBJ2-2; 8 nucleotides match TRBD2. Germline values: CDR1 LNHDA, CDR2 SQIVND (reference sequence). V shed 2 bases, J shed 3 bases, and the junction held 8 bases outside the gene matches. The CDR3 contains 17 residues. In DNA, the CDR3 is TGTGCCAGTAGTATAAATCGGGGGGGCGTAGACACCGGGGAGCTGTTTTTT. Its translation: CASSINRGGVDTGELFF.

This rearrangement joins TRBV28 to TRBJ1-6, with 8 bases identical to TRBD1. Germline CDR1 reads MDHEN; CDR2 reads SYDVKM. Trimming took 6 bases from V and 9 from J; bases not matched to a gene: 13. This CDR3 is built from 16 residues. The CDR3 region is CASRPPRTGSSSPLHF. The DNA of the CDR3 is TGTGCCAGCAGACCTCCCCGGACAGGGAGTAGTTCACCCCTCCACTTT.

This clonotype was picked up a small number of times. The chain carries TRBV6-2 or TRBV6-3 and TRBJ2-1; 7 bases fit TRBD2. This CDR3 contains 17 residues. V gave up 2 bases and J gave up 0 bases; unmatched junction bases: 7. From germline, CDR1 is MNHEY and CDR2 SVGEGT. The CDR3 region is CASSYPTGGGSYNEQFF. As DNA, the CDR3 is TGTGCCAGCAGTTACCCCACTGGCGGGGGCTCCTACAATGAGCAGTTCTTC.

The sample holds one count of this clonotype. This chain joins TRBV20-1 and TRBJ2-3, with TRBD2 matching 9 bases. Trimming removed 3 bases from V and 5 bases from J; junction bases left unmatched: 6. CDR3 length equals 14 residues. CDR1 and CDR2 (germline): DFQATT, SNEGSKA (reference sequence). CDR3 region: CSARRLAEGDTQYF. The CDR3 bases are TGCAGTGCTAGGAGACTAGCGGAAGGAGATACGCAGTATTTT.

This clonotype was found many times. CDR3 in amino acids: CASSLVGGSTDTQYF. CDR3 DNA: TGTGCCAGCAGCTTGGTCGGGGGTAGCACAGATACGCAGTATTTT. V and J are TRBV7-8 and TRBJ2-3; the D gene is possibly TRBD2 (6 bases). The V and J ends lost 3 bases and 0 bases respectively, with 10 bases between them. CDR1 is SGHVS and CDR2 is FQNEAQ in the germline V gene. CDR3 length equals 15 residues.

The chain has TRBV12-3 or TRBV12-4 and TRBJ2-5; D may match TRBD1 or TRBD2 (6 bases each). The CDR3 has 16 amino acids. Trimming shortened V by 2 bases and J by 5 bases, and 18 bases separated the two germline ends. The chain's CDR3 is CASSLLALGAGETQYF. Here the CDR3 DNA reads TGTGCCAGCAGTTTATTGGCCTTGGGGGCGGGGGAGACCCAGTACTTC.

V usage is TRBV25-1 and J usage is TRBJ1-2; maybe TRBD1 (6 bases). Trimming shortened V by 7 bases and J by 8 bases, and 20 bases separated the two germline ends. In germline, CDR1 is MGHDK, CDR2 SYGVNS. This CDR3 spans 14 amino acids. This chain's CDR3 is CASTGAPLTTGYTF. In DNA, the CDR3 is TGTGCCAGCACGGGGGCCCCTCTGACTACGGGCTACACCTTC.

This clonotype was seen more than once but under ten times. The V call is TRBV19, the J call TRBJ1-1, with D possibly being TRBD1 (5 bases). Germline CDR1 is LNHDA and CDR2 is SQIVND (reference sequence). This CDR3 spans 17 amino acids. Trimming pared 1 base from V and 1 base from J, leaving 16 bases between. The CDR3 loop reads CASSIGPLGLRNTEAFF. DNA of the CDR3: TGTGCCAGTAGTATAGGGCCCCTGGGACTCCGGAACACTGAAGCTTTCTTT.

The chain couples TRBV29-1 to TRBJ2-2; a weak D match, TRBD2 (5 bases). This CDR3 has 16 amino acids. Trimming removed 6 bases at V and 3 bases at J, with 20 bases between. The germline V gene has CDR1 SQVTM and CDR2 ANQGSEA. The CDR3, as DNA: TGCAGCGTGGTAGGGTTTGAGGGCGGCTACACCGGGGAGCTGTTTTTT. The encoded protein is CSVVGFEGGYTGELFF.

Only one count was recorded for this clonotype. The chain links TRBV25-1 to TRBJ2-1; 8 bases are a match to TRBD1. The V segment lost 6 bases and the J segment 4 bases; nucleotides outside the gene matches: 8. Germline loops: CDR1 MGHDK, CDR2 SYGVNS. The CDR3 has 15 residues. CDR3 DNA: TGTGCCAGCAGGGGGGACAGGATAGGATACAATGAGCAGTTCTTC. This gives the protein CASRGDRIGYNEQFF.

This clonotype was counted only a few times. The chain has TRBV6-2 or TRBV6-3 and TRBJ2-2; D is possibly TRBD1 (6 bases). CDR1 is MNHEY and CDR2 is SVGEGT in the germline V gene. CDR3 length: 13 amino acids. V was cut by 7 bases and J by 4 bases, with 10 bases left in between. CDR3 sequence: CASTTGSTGELFF. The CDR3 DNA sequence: TGTGCCAGCACCACAGGGTCCACCGGGGAGCTGTTTTTT.

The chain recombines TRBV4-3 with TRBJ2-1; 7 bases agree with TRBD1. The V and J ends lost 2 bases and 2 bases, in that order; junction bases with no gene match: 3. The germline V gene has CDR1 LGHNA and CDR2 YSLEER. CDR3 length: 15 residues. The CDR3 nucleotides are TGCGCCAGCAGCCAATTAGGGGGCACCTACAATGAGCAGTTCTTC. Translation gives CASSQLGGTYNEQFF.